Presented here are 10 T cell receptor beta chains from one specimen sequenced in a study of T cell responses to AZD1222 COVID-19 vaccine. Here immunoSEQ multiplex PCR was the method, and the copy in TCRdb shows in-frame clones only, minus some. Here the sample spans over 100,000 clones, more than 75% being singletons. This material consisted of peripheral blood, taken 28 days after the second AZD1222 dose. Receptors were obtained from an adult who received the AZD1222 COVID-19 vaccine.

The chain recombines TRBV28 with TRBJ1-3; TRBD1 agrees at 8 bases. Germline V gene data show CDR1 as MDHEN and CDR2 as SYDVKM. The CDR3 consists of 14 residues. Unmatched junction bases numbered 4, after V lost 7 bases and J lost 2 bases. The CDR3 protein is CASNPQGAGNTIYF. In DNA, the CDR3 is TGTGCCAGCAATCCACAGGGGGCTGGAAACACCATATATTTT.

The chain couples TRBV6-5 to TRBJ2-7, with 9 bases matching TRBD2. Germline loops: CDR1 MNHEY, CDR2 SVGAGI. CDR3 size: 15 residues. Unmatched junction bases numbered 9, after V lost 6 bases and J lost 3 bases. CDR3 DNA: TGTGCCAGCAGCCTCCTTAGCGGGAGAGGCTACGAGCAGTACTTC. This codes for CASSLLSGRGYEQYF.

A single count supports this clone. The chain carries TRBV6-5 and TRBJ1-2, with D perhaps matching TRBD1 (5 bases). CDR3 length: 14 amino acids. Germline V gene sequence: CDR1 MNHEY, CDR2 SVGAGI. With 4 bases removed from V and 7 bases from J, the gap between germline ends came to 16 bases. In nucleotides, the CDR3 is TGTGCCAGCAGTTCGAACCCAGGGTCGGCTGGCTACACCTTC. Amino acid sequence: CASSSNPGSAGYTF.

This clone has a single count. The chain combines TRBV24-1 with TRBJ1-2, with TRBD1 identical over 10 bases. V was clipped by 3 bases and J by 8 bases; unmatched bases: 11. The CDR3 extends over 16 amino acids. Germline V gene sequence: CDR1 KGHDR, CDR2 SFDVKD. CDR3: CATSDSTGTGDWGYTF. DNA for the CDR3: TGTGCCACCAGTGATAGTACCGGGACAGGGGACTGGGGCTACACCTTC.

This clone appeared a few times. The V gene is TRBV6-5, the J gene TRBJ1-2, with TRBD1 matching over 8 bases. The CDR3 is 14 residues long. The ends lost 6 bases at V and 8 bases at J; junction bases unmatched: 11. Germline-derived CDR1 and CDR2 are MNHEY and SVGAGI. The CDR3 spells CASSPGQGASGYTF. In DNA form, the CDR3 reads TGTGCCAGCAGCCCCGGACAGGGTGCCTCCGGCTACACCTTC.

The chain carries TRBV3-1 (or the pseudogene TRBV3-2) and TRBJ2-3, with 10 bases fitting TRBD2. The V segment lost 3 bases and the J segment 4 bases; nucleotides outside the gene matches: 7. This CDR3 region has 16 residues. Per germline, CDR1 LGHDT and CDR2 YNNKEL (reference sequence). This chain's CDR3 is CASSHSSGSIADTQYF. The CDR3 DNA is TGTGCCAGCAGCCATTCTAGCGGGAGTATAGCAGATACGCAGTATTTT.

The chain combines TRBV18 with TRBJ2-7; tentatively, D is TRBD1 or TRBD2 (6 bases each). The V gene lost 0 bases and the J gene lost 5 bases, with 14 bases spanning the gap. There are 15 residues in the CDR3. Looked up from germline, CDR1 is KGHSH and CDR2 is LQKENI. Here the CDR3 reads CASSPPGGARNEQYF. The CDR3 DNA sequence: TGTGCCAGCTCACCACCCGGGGGCGCGAGGAACGAGCAGTACTTC.

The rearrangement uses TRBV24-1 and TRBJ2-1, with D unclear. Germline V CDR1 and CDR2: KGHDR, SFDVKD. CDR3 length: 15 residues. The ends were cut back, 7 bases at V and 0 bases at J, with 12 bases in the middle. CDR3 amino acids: CATRGRQSSYNEQFF. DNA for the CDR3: TGTGCCACCAGAGGACGACAAAGCTCCTACAATGAGCAGTTCTTC.

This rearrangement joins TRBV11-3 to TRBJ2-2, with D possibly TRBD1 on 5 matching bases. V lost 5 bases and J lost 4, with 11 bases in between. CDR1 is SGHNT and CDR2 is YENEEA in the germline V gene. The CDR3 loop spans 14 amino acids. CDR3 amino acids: CASSTHRSTGELFF. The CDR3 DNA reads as TGTGCCAGCAGCACCCACAGGAGCACCGGGGAGCTGTTTTTT.

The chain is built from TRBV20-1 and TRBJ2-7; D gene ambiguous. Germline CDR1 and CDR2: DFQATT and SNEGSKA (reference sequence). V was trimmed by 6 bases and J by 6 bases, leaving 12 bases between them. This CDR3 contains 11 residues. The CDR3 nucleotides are TGCAGTGCCGGACGTAAAGGCGAGCAGTACTTC. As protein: CSAGRKGEQYF.